These T cell receptor beta chains were read from a single sample in a study of blood T cells in healthy people across ages. TCRdb reprocessed the 5' RACE reads with MiXCR, giving one entry per CDR3 protein. The table has about 1.4 million distinct CDR3 sequences, around 59% seen once; the top ten hold under 8.5%. Sequencing was carried out using blood. The origin of the receptors is a man aged 18 to 29 in good health. Both conserved end residues are part of each CDR3. D genes are given only for firm matches. Size is stated for part of the rows, as once, few or many counts, or as a class when the clone is expanded.

J gene: TRBJ2-6; V gene: TRBV20-1; clone size: few; D gene: NA; CDR3 protein: CSALTAGANVLTF; CDR3 DNA: TGCAGTGCCCTAACGGCTGGGGCCAACGTCCTGACTTTC
J gene: TRBJ1-6; V gene: TRBV7-2; clone size: NA; D gene: NA; CDR3 protein: CASSAQASSYNSPLHF; CDR3 DNA: TGTGCCAGCAGCGCACAGGCGAGCTCCTATAATTCACCCCTCCACTTT
J gene: TRBJ2-7; V gene: TRBV7-8; clone size: once; D gene: TRBD1; CDR3 protein: CASSLIGQDYEQYF; CDR3 DNA: TGTGCCAGCAGCTTAATAGGACAGGACTACGAGCAGTACTTC
J gene: TRBJ2-7; V gene: TRBV3-1; clone size: few; D gene: TRBD2; CDR3 protein: CASSQEASGSSYEQYF; CDR3 DNA: TGTGCCAGCAGCCAAGAAGCTAGCGGGAGTTCGTATGAGCAGTACTTC
J gene: TRBJ2-5; V gene: TRBV4-3; clone size: NA; D gene: TRBD2; CDR3 protein: CASSLRVAGGRETQYF; CDR3 DNA: TGCGCCAGCAGCCTAAGGGTAGCGGGGGGAAGGGAGACCCAGTACTTC
J gene: TRBJ2-2; V gene: TRBV13; clone size: few; D gene: NA; CDR3 protein: CASSLEPLGAADTGELFF; CDR3 DNA: TGTGCCAGCAGCTTAGAACCCTTGGGAGCCGCGGACACCGGGGAGCTGTTTTTT
J gene: TRBJ2-5; V gene: TRBV3-1; clone size: NA; D gene: NA; CDR3 protein: CASRQRLETQYF; CDR3 DNA: TGTGCCAGCAGGCAACGGTTAGAGACCCAGTACTTC
J gene: TRBJ2-3; V gene: TRBV20-1; clone size: NA; D gene: TRBD2; CDR3 protein: CSARDGSGGLSDTQYF; CDR3 DNA: TGCAGTGCTAGAGACGGTAGCGGGGGTTTGTCGGATACGCAGTATTTT
J gene: TRBJ2-5; V gene: TRBV20-1; clone size: NA; D gene: NA; CDR3 protein: CSAGGGLGGNEQYF; CDR3 DNA: TGCAGTGCTGGAGGGGGTTTAGGAGGTAATGAGCAGTACTTC
J gene: TRBJ1-1; V gene: TRBV4-1; clone size: NA; D gene: NA; CDR3 protein: CASSQVGGGNTEAFF; CDR3 DNA: TGCGCCAGCAGCCAAGTGGGGGGCGGGAACACTGAAGCTTTCTTT
J gene: TRBJ2-6; V gene: TRBV12-5; clone size: NA; D gene: NA; CDR3 protein: CASRLGSTGANVLTF; CDR3 DNA: TGTGCTAGTCGTTTGGGGAGTACTGGGGCCAACGTCCTGACTTTC
J gene: TRBJ2-1; V gene: TRBV6-2/TRBV6-3; clone size: NA; D gene: NA; CDR3 protein: CASMGNSYNEQFF; CDR3 DNA: TGTGCCAGCATGGGCAACTCCTACAATGAGCAGTTCTTC
J gene: TRBJ2-3; V gene: TRBV6-1; clone size: NA; D gene: TRBD2; CDR3 protein: CASSGSSGGADTQYF; CDR3 DNA: TGTGCCAGCAGTGGGTCGAGCGGGGGCGCAGATACGCAGTATTTT
J gene: TRBJ1-6; V gene: TRBV20-1; clone size: NA; D gene: NA; CDR3 protein: CSARDTRAISSPLHF; CDR3 DNA: TGCAGTGCTAGAGATACGAGGGCGATTAGTTCACCCCTCCACTTT
J gene: TRBJ2-1; V gene: TRBV27; clone size: NA; D gene: NA; CDR3 protein: CASSLGSRPNNEQFF; CDR3 DNA: TGTGCCAGCAGCCTAGGGTCTAGACCCAACAATGAGCAGTTCTTC
J gene: TRBJ1-2; V gene: TRBV29-1; clone size: NA; D gene: NA; CDR3 protein: CSVDTTAAGYTF; CDR3 DNA: TGCAGCGTTGACACCACGGCCGCGGGCTACACCTTC
J gene: TRBJ2-5; V gene: TRBV7-9; clone size: NA; D gene: TRBD2; CDR3 protein: CASSPPSGRVQETQYF; CDR3 DNA: TGTGCCAGCAGCCCCCCTAGCGGGAGGGTCCAAGAGACCCAGTACTTC
J gene: TRBJ1-2; V gene: TRBV4-3; clone size: NA; D gene: NA; CDR3 protein: CASSQLGENVYGYTF; CDR3 DNA: TGCGCCAGCAGCCAACTAGGGGAGAATGTATATGGCTACACCTTC
J gene: TRBJ1-6; V gene: TRBV28; clone size: NA; D gene: NA; CDR3 protein: CASRPTGAGNSPLHF; CDR3 DNA: TGTGCCAGCAGGCCCACGGGGGCAGGTAATTCACCCCTCCACTTT
J gene: TRBJ2-2; V gene: TRBV4-1; clone size: NA; D gene: TRBD2; CDR3 protein: CASSQRTSGRTGELFF; CDR3 DNA: TGCGCCAGCAGCCAAAGGACTAGCGGGAGGACCGGGGAGCTGTTTTTT
J gene: TRBJ2-1; V gene: TRBV12-3/TRBV12-4; clone size: once; D gene: NA; CDR3 protein: CASSFRGDYEQFF; CDR3 DNA: TGTGCCAGCAGTTTTAGAGGAGACTATGAGCAGTTCTTC
J gene: TRBJ1-4; V gene: TRBV15; clone size: few; D gene: NA; CDR3 protein: CATSRDDSYSGKLFF; CDR3 DNA: TGTGCCACCAGCAGAGATGATAGTTATTCTGGAAAACTGTTTTTT
J gene: TRBJ2-7; V gene: TRBV10-3; clone size: few; D gene: NA; CDR3 protein: CAIRRDVTSYEQYF; CDR3 DNA: TGTGCCATCAGACGGGACGTGACCTCCTACGAGCAGTACTTC
J gene: TRBJ2-7; V gene: TRBV6-5; clone size: NA; D gene: NA; CDR3 protein: CASSYWSQGSYEQYF; CDR3 DNA: TGTGCCAGCAGTTACTGGTCCCAAGGCTCCTACGAGCAGTACTTC
J gene: TRBJ2-5; V gene: TRBV24-1; clone size: NA; D gene: NA; CDR3 protein: CATSDLQRGRETQYF; CDR3 DNA: TGTGCCACCAGTGATTTGCAGAGGGGCCGGGAGACCCAGTACTTC
J gene: TRBJ2-3; V gene: TRBV7-2; clone size: few; D gene: TRBD2; CDR3 protein: CASSPGTSPQTDTQYF; CDR3 DNA: TGTGCCAGCAGCCCCGGGACTAGCCCCCAAACAGATACGCAGTATTTT
J gene: TRBJ1-2; V gene: TRBV6-6; clone size: NA; D gene: NA; CDR3 protein: CASSFRDTNYGYTF; CDR3 DNA: TGTGCCAGCAGTTTCCGGGATACTAACTATGGCTACACCTTC